Listed below are T cell receptor beta chains from one sample, sequenced in a study of T cell repertoires in cytomegalovirus infection. TCRdb fed the reads into MiXCR, producing one record per CDR3 protein. The table has a few hundred thousand distinct CDR3 sequences, 33% seen once; the top ten hold roughly 16%. These receptors' antigens are unknown. The sample was cultured PBMCs, taken from culture after CMV antigen stimulation. These receptors came from a human donor in good health (CMV status not recorded). Some clones in this sample may be carry-over from other donors' samples. The CDR3 runs from the conserved cysteine through the conserved F or W. D genes are given only for firm matches. Not all rows give a size; the values are once, few, many and, for expanded clones, a class.

j_gene: TRBJ2-3; v_gene: TRBV11-3; abundance: .; d_gene: .; CDR3aa: CASGPGGTADTQYF; CDR3nt: TGTGCCAGCGGCCCGGGCGGGACGGCAGATACGCAGTATTTT
j_gene: TRBJ1-6; v_gene: TRBV7-2; abundance: many; d_gene: .; CDR3aa: CASGGIGKLLNSPLHF; CDR3nt: TGTGCCAGCGGAGGGATTGGGAAGCTTCTTAATTCACCCCTCCACTTT
j_gene: TRBJ2-5; v_gene: TRBV7-2; abundance: .; d_gene: TRBD1; CDR3aa: CASSSNRRGTRTQYF; CDR3nt: TGTGCCAGCAGCTCTAACCGCAGGGGGACGAGGACCCAGTACTTC
j_gene: TRBJ2-5; v_gene: TRBV19; abundance: few; d_gene: .; CDR3aa: CASSIVGFRGGVTQYF; CDR3nt: TGTGCCAGTAGTATAGTGGGTTTTCGAGGGGGAGTGACCCAGTACTTC
j_gene: TRBJ2-2; v_gene: TRBV11-2; abundance: .; d_gene: .; CDR3aa: CASSLAQFGYKTGELFF; CDR3nt: TGTGCCAGCAGCTTAGCCCAGTTTGGCTACAAGACCGGGGAGCTGTTTTTT
j_gene: TRBJ2-2; v_gene: TRBV14; abundance: .; d_gene: TRBD2; CDR3aa: CASSPWSGINTGELFF; CDR3nt: TGTGCCAGCAGCCCATGGAGCGGGATTAACACCGGGGAGCTGTTTTTT
j_gene: TRBJ1-1; v_gene: TRBV4-1; abundance: .; d_gene: .; CDR3aa: CASSQDYGVNTEAFF; CDR3nt: TGCGCCAGCAGCCAAGATTATGGGGTGAACACTGAAGCTTTCTTT
j_gene: TRBJ2-5; v_gene: TRBV5-1; abundance: few; d_gene: .; CDR3aa: CASSTGSATGETQYF; CDR3nt: TGCGCCAGCAGCACGGGCAGTGCGACTGGAGAGACCCAGTACTTC
j_gene: TRBJ1-1; v_gene: TRBV5-1; abundance: once; d_gene: .; CDR3aa: CASSLGGPGPATEAFF; CDR3nt: TGCGCCAGCAGCTTGGGGGGGCCAGGGCCCGCCACTGAAGCTTTCTTT
j_gene: TRBJ2-1; v_gene: TRBV23-1; abundance: .; d_gene: TRBD2; CDR3aa: CASSQTAGLAGVRVIYNEQFF; CDR3nt: TGCGCCAGCAGTCAAACCGCCGGACTAGCGGGAGTAAGGGTAATCTACAATGAGCAGTTCTTC
j_gene: TRBJ2-4; v_gene: TRBV7-2; abundance: .; d_gene: .; CDR3aa: CASSLAGSAKNIQYF; CDR3nt: TGTGCCAGCAGCTTAGCGGGTTCAGCCAAAAACATTCAGTACTTC
j_gene: TRBJ2-5; v_gene: TRBV7-2; abundance: few; d_gene: TRBD2; CDR3aa: CASSLGGLAGPQETQYF; CDR3nt: TGTGCCAGCAGCTTAGGGGGACTAGCGGGACCCCAAGAGACCCAGTACTTC
j_gene: TRBJ2-1; v_gene: TRBV5-6; abundance: .; d_gene: .; CDR3aa: CASSLAVAPHEQFF; CDR3nt: TGTGCCAGCAGCTTGGCCGTGGCGCCCCATGAGCAGTTCTTC
j_gene: TRBJ2-3; v_gene: TRBV11-2; abundance: .; d_gene: TRBD1; CDR3aa: CASSLGSTGADTQYF; CDR3nt: TGTGCCAGCAGCTTAGGGTCAACAGGGGCAGATACGCAGTATTTT
j_gene: TRBJ2-2; v_gene: TRBV12-3/TRBV12-4; abundance: .; d_gene: TRBD2; CDR3aa: CASSFSGLAGLPNTGELFF; CDR3nt: TGTGCCAGCAGTTTTTCGGGACTAGCGGGACTCCCGAATACCGGGGAGCTGTTTTTT
j_gene: TRBJ2-5; v_gene: TRBV28; abundance: few; d_gene: TRBD2; CDR3aa: CASGGGVGETQYF; CDR3nt: TGTGCCAGCGGGGGGGGGGTAGGAGAGACCCAGTACTTC
j_gene: TRBJ1-4; v_gene: TRBV5-6; abundance: .; d_gene: TRBD1; CDR3aa: CASSYRTGRGEKLFF; CDR3nt: TGTGCCAGCAGCTACCGGACAGGGCGTGGGGAAAAACTGTTTTTT
j_gene: TRBJ2-5; v_gene: TRBV5-1; abundance: .; d_gene: .; CDR3aa: CASSQSTSFQETQYF; CDR3nt: TGCGCCAGCAGCCAGTCGACTAGTTTCCAAGAGACCCAGTACTTC
j_gene: TRBJ2-7; v_gene: TRBV5-4; abundance: few; d_gene: TRBD2; CDR3aa: CASSLGDRTSGYLSYEQYF; CDR3nt: TGTGCCAGCAGCTTGGGGGATCGGACTAGCGGATACCTTTCCTACGAGCAGTACTTC
j_gene: TRBJ2-3; v_gene: TRBV6-5; abundance: .; d_gene: TRBD2; CDR3aa: CASSYSGGPTDTRYF; CDR3nt: TGTGCCAGCAGTTACTCGGGAGGGCCCACAGATACGCGGTATTTT
j_gene: TRBJ2-5; v_gene: TRBV12-3/TRBV12-4; abundance: .; d_gene: TRBD1; CDR3aa: CASRPHQGAQETQYF; CDR3nt: TGTGCCAGTAGACCGCATCAGGGGGCTCAAGAGACCCAGTACTTC
j_gene: TRBJ1-1; v_gene: TRBV7-4; abundance: .; d_gene: TRBD1; CDR3aa: CASSLVTGIGAEAFF; CDR3nt: TGTGCCAGCAGCTTAGTGACAGGGATAGGGGCAGAAGCTTTCTTT
j_gene: TRBJ2-3; v_gene: TRBV18; abundance: .; d_gene: TRBD1; CDR3aa: CASSPPGWTGETDTQYF; CDR3nt: TGTGCCAGCTCACCACCGGGCTGGACAGGGGAAACAGATACGCAGTATTTT
j_gene: TRBJ2-5; v_gene: TRBV27; abundance: .; d_gene: TRBD2; CDR3aa: CASKLPGLAGEETQYF; CDR3nt: TGTGCCAGCAAACTCCCGGGACTAGCGGGAGAAGAGACCCAGTACTTC
j_gene: TRBJ2-1; v_gene: TRBV20-1; abundance: .; d_gene: TRBD2; CDR3aa: CSARPLAGAYNEQFF; CDR3nt: TGCAGTGCTAGGCCACTAGCGGGAGCCTACAATGAGCAGTTCTTC
j_gene: TRBJ2-3; v_gene: TRBV10-3; abundance: once; d_gene: TRBD1; CDR3aa: CAISTPGQGATDTQYF; CDR3nt: TGTGCCATCAGTACACCGGGACAGGGGGCTACAGATACGCAGTATTTT
j_gene: TRBJ2-3; v_gene: TRBV6-6; abundance: few; d_gene: TRBD1; CDR3aa: CASSPRGRDTQYF; CDR3nt: TGTGCCAGCAGTCCCAGGGGGCGAGATACGCAGTATTTT
j_gene: TRBJ2-5; v_gene: TRBV12-3/TRBV12-4; abundance: .; d_gene: TRBD1; CDR3aa: CASSLQGSLQETQYF; CDR3nt: TGTGCCAGCAGCTTACAGGGGAGCCTTCAAGAGACCCAGTACTTC
j_gene: TRBJ2-3; v_gene: TRBV28; abundance: .; d_gene: .; CDR3aa: CASTRVGHSSTDTQYF; CDR3nt: TGTGCCAGCACCCGAGTCGGCCATTCTAGCACAGATACGCAGTATTTT
j_gene: TRBJ2-3; v_gene: TRBV7-2; abundance: many; d_gene: .; CDR3aa: CASSRGNTDTQYF; CDR3nt: TGTGCCAGCAGCCGAGGGAACACAGATACGCAGTATTTT
j_gene: TRBJ2-5; v_gene: TRBV29-1; abundance: .; d_gene: TRBD2; CDR3aa: CSVIGGRGGETQYF; CDR3nt: TGCAGCGTTATTGGCGGGAGAGGTGGGGAGACCCAGTACTTC
j_gene: TRBJ2-1; v_gene: TRBV12-3/TRBV12-4; abundance: few; d_gene: .; CDR3aa: CASSLLGRGNEQFF; CDR3nt: TGTGCCAGCAGTTTATTGGGGAGAGGGAATGAGCAGTTCTTC
j_gene: TRBJ2-3; v_gene: TRBV4-3; abundance: .; d_gene: TRBD2; CDR3aa: CASSQEPSGRARTQYF; CDR3nt: TGCGCCAGCAGCCAAGAACCTAGCGGGAGGGCCCGGACGCAGTATTTT
j_gene: TRBJ1-2; v_gene: TRBV15; abundance: .; d_gene: .; CDR3aa: CATSRGQGRGGYTF; CDR3nt: TGTGCCACCAGCAGAGGTCAGGGAAGGGGAGGCTACACCTTC
j_gene: TRBJ1-3; v_gene: TRBV14; abundance: few; d_gene: .; CDR3aa: CASSQEYFSGNTIYF; CDR3nt: TGTGCCAGCAGCCAAGAATACTTCTCTGGAAACACCATATATTTT
j_gene: TRBJ2-3; v_gene: TRBV6-1; abundance: few; d_gene: .; CDR3aa: CASSEGYSRDTQYF; CDR3nt: TGTGCCAGCAGTGAAGGTTATAGTCGGGATACGCAGTATTTT
j_gene: TRBJ2-3; v_gene: TRBV20-1; abundance: .; d_gene: TRBD1; CDR3aa: CSALRTGGWTDTQYF; CDR3nt: TGCAGTGCTTTGCGGACAGGGGGATGGACAGATACGCAGTATTTT
j_gene: TRBJ2-5; v_gene: TRBV28; abundance: .; d_gene: TRBD1; CDR3aa: CASSSPRTGGSETQYF; CDR3nt: TGTGCCAGCAGTTCCCCCAGGACAGGGGGCTCAGAGACCCAGTACTTC
j_gene: TRBJ1-5; v_gene: TRBV12-3/TRBV12-4; abundance: few; d_gene: TRBD1; CDR3aa: CASSLVGGSDQHF; CDR3nt: TGTGCCAGCAGTTTAGTAGGGGGCTCGGACCAGCATTTT
j_gene: TRBJ2-5; v_gene: TRBV18; abundance: few; d_gene: TRBD2; CDR3aa: CASSPSSGLAGGETQYF; CDR3nt: TGTGCCAGCTCACCATCTTCGGGGCTAGCGGGAGGAGAGACCCAGTACTTC
j_gene: TRBJ2-1; v_gene: TRBV20-1; abundance: .; d_gene: TRBD1; CDR3aa: CSASQGDEQFF; CDR3nt: TGCAGTGCTAGTCAGGGGGATGAGCAGTTCTTC
j_gene: TRBJ2-1; v_gene: TRBV12-5; abundance: few; d_gene: .; CDR3aa: CASGPGGPFDEQFF; CDR3nt: TGTGCTAGTGGTCCCGGGGGTCCCTTCGATGAGCAGTTCTTC
j_gene: TRBJ1-1; v_gene: TRBV7-9; abundance: few; d_gene: TRBD1; CDR3aa: CASSPTGVPLMNTEAFF; CDR3nt: TGTGCCAGCAGCCCGACAGGGGTCCCATTAATGAACACTGAAGCTTTCTTT
j_gene: TRBJ1-2; v_gene: TRBV7-9; abundance: .; d_gene: .; CDR3aa: CASTPLRGTSGYTF; CDR3nt: TGTGCCAGCACCCCCCTGCGCGGTACTTCTGGCTACACCTTC
j_gene: TRBJ2-1; v_gene: TRBV28; abundance: .; d_gene: .; CDR3aa: CASSSYLGRNEQFF; CDR3nt: TGTGCCAGCAGTTCTTATCTAGGTCGCAATGAGCAGTTCTTC
j_gene: TRBJ2-1; v_gene: TRBV20-1; abundance: .; d_gene: TRBD2; CDR3aa: CSARRTSGRLSEQFF; CDR3nt: TGCAGTGCTAGAAGGACTAGCGGGAGACTAAGTGAGCAGTTCTTC
j_gene: TRBJ2-6; v_gene: TRBV12-3/TRBV12-4; abundance: .; d_gene: .; CDR3aa: CASMVSPGANVLTF; CDR3nt: TGTGCCAGCATGGTTTCACCTGGGGCCAACGTCCTGACTTTC
j_gene: TRBJ2-1; v_gene: TRBV11-1; abundance: .; d_gene: .; CDR3aa: CASSLAGGNAYNEQFF; CDR3nt: TGTGCCAGCAGCTTAGCTGGCGGGAACGCCTACAATGAGCAGTTCTTC
j_gene: TRBJ2-5; v_gene: TRBV9; abundance: .; d_gene: .; CDR3aa: CASSPERRRETQYF; CDR3nt: TGTGCCAGCAGCCCGGAGCGGAGACGAGAGACCCAGTACTTC
j_gene: TRBJ2-5; v_gene: TRBV3-1; abundance: .; d_gene: .; CDR3aa: CASSQDGNPRETQYF; CDR3nt: TGTGCCAGCAGCCAAGATGGGAACCCTCGGGAGACCCAGTACTTC
j_gene: TRBJ2-1; v_gene: TRBV7-9; abundance: .; d_gene: .; CDR3aa: CASSGAGTNYNEQFF; CDR3nt: TGTGCCAGCAGCGGAGCCGGGACGAACTACAATGAGCAGTTCTTC
j_gene: TRBJ1-6; v_gene: TRBV7-2; abundance: many; d_gene: .; CDR3aa: CASSPLRASSSYNSPLHF; CDR3nt: TGTGCCAGCAGCCCCCTACGAGCGTCGAGCTCCTATAATTCACCCCTCCACTTT
j_gene: TRBJ2-7; v_gene: TRBV2; abundance: few; d_gene: TRBD1; CDR3aa: CASRTSGTDPYEQYF; CDR3nt: TGTGCCAGCAGGACTTCCGGGACAGATCCCTACGAGCAGTACTTC
j_gene: TRBJ1-6; v_gene: TRBV7-8; abundance: few; d_gene: .; CDR3aa: CASSLAEYSPLHF; CDR3nt: TGTGCCAGCAGCTTAGCGGAATATTCACCCCTCCACTTT